Presented here are 23 T cell receptor beta chains from one specimen sequenced in a study of shared clonotypes between healthy human individuals. The assay was immunoSEQ multiplex PCR, and TCRdb's table has in-frame clones only and misses some. Here the sample spans about 640,000 clones, less than 80% being singletons. Source material: memory CD4+ T cells sorted from blood. Subset defined: CD45RA-negative fraction. The receptors here all came from a woman aged 25 to 39 in good health.

V and J are TRBV7-3 and TRBJ2-3; D is uncertain. V lost 4 bases and J 4 bases, leaving 12 bases between the germline ends. CDR1 and CDR2 (germline): SGHTA, FQGTGA. This CDR3 contains 14 residues. CDR3 region: CASSSQMDADTQYF. In nucleotides, the CDR3 is TGTGCCAGCAGCTCCCAAATGGACGCAGATACGCAGTATTTT.

This chain uses TRBV4-1 with TRBJ2-7; D might be TRBD1 (6 bases). Trimming removed 1 base from V and 2 bases from J, with 15 bases in between. Germline assignment: CDR1 MGHRA and CDR2 YSYEKL. The CDR3 consists of 16 residues. CDR3 region: CASSQVATGSTYEQYF. CDR3 sequence (DNA): TGCGCCAGCAGCCAAGTAGCGACAGGTTCTACCTACGAGCAGTACTTC.

The rearrangement links TRBV28 to TRBJ2-2; 7 nucleotides agree with TRBD1. Germline assignment: CDR1 MDHEN and CDR2 SYDVKM. The CDR3 is 14 amino acids. V lost 7 bases and J lost 4; bases outside the gene matches: 6. The CDR3 protein is CASNRDSITGELFF. As DNA, the CDR3 is TGTGCCAGCAACCGGGACAGCATCACCGGGGAGCTGTTTTTT.

The chain couples TRBV7-2 to TRBJ1-5; TRBD1 might be the D (5 bases). The CDR3 totals 13 residues. Looked up from germline, CDR1 is SGHTA and CDR2 is FQGNSA. The V end lost 1 base, the J end lost 7 bases, and 8 bases lay between the germline ends. The CDR3 nucleotides are TGTGCCAGCAGCTTAGTAGGGGTGCAGCCCCAGCATTTT. Translated: CASSLVGVQPQHF.

CDR3 DNA sequence: TGTGCCAGCTCACCACGGACAGAGCAAAAAGGTGGCTACACCTTC. Its translation: CASSPRTEQKGGYTF. J is TRBJ1-2 and V is TRBV18; possibly TRBD1 for D (6 bases). The germline V and J ends were trimmed by 1 base and 7 bases, with 16 bases remaining between them. CDR1 and CDR2 (germline): KGHSH, LQKENI. This CDR3 has 15 residues.

V and J are TRBV6-5 and TRBJ2-2; 7 positions match TRBD1. V gave up 5 bases and J gave up 5 bases; unmatched junction bases: 5. The CDR3 has 14 residues. The germline CDR1 and CDR2 sequences are MNHEY and SVGAGI. This CDR3 is CASSKGAMTGELFF. Written as DNA, the CDR3 is TGTGCCAGCAGTAAGGGGGCTATGACCGGGGAGCTGTTTTTT.

The chain carries TRBV7-5 and TRBJ2-3; the table's D call, TRBD2, has no DNA check behind it. TRBV7-5 is classified as a pseudogene. CDR3 length: 16 amino acids. The DNA of the CDR3 is TGTGTCAGAAGCCAACGGGCCGGGGTTAGCACAGATACGCAGTATTTT. This encodes CVRSQRAGVSTDTQYF.

The rearrangement uses TRBV5-1 and TRBJ1-4, with 7 nucleotides matching TRBD1. J lost 6 bases, V lost 4 bases, and 6 bases had no gene match. Germline V lookup: CDR1 SGHRS, CDR2 YFSETQ. The CDR3 extends over 14 amino acids. CDR3 loop: CASSQGQDHEKLFF. DNA of the CDR3: TGCGCCAGCAGCCAAGGACAGGATCATGAAAAACTGTTTTTT.

Comments on this clone: Compared with germline, one end of the junction differs, possibly owing to a read error. The chain uses TRBV10-2 and TRBJ2-1; D is undetermined. Germline CDR1 reads WSHSY; CDR2 reads SAAADI. The CDR3 is made up of 10 amino acids. CDR3 bases: TGCGCCAGCAGTGAGCCCTATGCGGTCTTC. It encodes CASSEPYAVF.

The J gene is TRBJ2-5, the V gene TRBV5-1, with D possibly being TRBD1 or TRBD2 (5 bases each). This CDR3 is built from 16 residues. The germline V and J ends were trimmed by 4 bases and 5 bases, with 21 bases remaining between them. The germline CDR1 and CDR2 sequences are SGHRS and YFSETQ. The DNA for the CDR3 is TGCGCCAGCAGCATAGGACATTCAAGATGGGGGGAGACCCAGTACTTC. Its protein is CASSIGHSRWGETQYF.

In its sample, this clone was seen a few times. The chain joins TRBV10-3 to TRBJ1-3; TRBD1 aligns across 7 bases. CDR1 is ENHRY, CDR2 SYGVKD, per germline. This CDR3 comprises 14 residues. Trimming removed 2 bases from V and 4 bases from J; junction bases left unmatched: 2. CDR3: CAISERDRGNTIYF. DNA of the CDR3: TGTGCCATCAGTGAGCGGGACAGAGGAAACACCATATATTTT.

The table lists this clone with a few counts. The chain is built from TRBV15 and TRBJ2-7; D is possibly TRBD1 (5 bases). The CDR3 loop spans 14 amino acids. CDR1 and CDR2 (germline): LNHNV, YYDKDF (reference sequence). Trimming removed 1 base from V and 7 bases from J, with 14 bases in between. The CDR3: CATSRAQGSREQYF. The CDR3 DNA reads as TGTGCCACCAGCAGAGCCCAGGGCAGTAGGGAGCAGTACTTC.

This sequence joins TRBV5-4 and TRBJ2-5; 8 bases fit TRBD1. CDR3 length: 15 amino acids. Per the germline V gene, CDR1 is SGHNT and CDR2 is YYREEE (reference sequence). The V and J ends lost 5 bases and 4 bases, in that order; junction bases with no gene match: 10. CDR3 residues: CASRLQGASGETQYF. As DNA, the CDR3 is TGTGCCAGCAGACTTCAGGGGGCGTCGGGAGAGACCCAGTACTTC.

The rearrangement links TRBV6-1 to TRBJ1-1, with D unresolved. Per the germline V gene, CDR1 is MNHNS and CDR2 is SASEGT. V was clipped by 3 bases and J by 4 bases, with 9 bases between them. This CDR3 has 13 residues. CDR3 DNA sequence: TGTGCCAGCAGTGAGTTTGGGTCCACTGAAGCTTTCTTT. This translates into CASSEFGSTEAFF.

The genes are TRBV6-5 and TRBJ2-2, with D unresolved. The germline V gene has CDR1 MNHEY and CDR2 SVGAGI. Trimming took off 6 bases at V and 10 bases at J, with 15 bases between the two ends. The CDR3 loop spans 13 amino acids. The CDR3 nucleotides read TGTGCCAGCAGCTCGACCGCATCCCCGGAGCTGTTTTTT. Translation: CASSSTASPELFF.

This clone came up a few times. This chain connects TRBV6-1 to TRBJ1-4; 7 bases fit TRBD1. Germline V gene lookup returns CDR1 MNHNS and CDR2 SASEGT. The CDR3 sequence is 14 residues long. V was clipped by 9 bases and J by 5 bases; unmatched bases: 9. Written as DNA, the CDR3 is TGTGCCAGTCGCACAGGGGATGGGAATGAAAAACTGTTTTTT. This encodes CASRTGDGNEKLFF.

The V and J genes are TRBV5-1 and TRBJ1-1; the match to TRBD1 covers 9 bases. Trimming took 5 bases from V and 3 from J; bases not matched to a gene: 8. The germline gives CDR1 SGHRS, CDR2 YFSETQ. This CDR3 is 15 amino acids long. This chain's CDR3 is CASRSGTGLDTEAFF. CDR3 sequence (DNA): TGCGCCAGCAGATCCGGGACAGGGCTGGACACTGAAGCTTTCTTT.

The chain has TRBV10-3 and TRBJ1-5; D is unresolved. Between the trimmed V and J ends, which lost 7 bases and 5 bases, there was a span of 12 bases. The length of the CDR3 is 13 residues. Germline CDR1 and CDR2: ENHRY and SYGVKD. CDR3 nucleotides: TGTGCCATCATGGAGATGCCCGATCAGCCCCAGCATTTT. This encodes CAIMEMPDQPQHF.

CDR3 loop: CASSLDFYNEQFF. The CDR3 DNA is TGTGCCAGCAGCCTTGACTTCTACAATGAGCAGTTCTTC. V and J are TRBV14 and TRBJ2-1, with unresolved D. The CDR3 covers 13 residues. Germline V gene data show CDR1 as SGHDN and CDR2 as FVKESK. V was clipped by 4 bases and J by 3 bases, with 7 bases between them.

V usage is TRBV7-9 and J usage is TRBJ2-3; the match to TRBD2 covers 9 bases. J lost 4 bases, V lost 4 bases, and 3 bases had no gene match. Germline loops: CDR1 SEHNR, CDR2 FQNEAQ (reference sequence). The CDR3 contains 14 residues. CDR3 sequence (DNA): TGTGCCAGCAGCTCGGGACTAGCAGCAGATACGCAGTATTTT. It translates to CASSSGLAADTQYF.

The J gene is TRBJ1-1, the V gene TRBV7-9; D perhaps matches TRBD1 (6 bases). The CDR3 spans 14 residues. Germline assignment: CDR1 SEHNR and CDR2 FQNEAQ (reference sequence). Between the trimmed V and J ends, which lost 0 bases and 7 bases, there was a span of 12 bases. The CDR3 DNA reads as TGTGCCAGCAGCTTAGCTACAGGGTCGGGTGAAGCTTTCTTT. This translates into CASSLATGSGEAFF.

The V gene is TRBV28, the J gene TRBJ2-1; tentative D call: TRBD2 (7 bases). With 6 bases removed from V and 7 bases from J, the gap between germline ends came to 19 bases. CDR3 size: 15 residues. The germline CDR1 and CDR2 sequences are MDHEN and SYDVKM. In DNA form, the CDR3 reads TGTGCCAGCAGCCCCTCAGGGAGGGGGAGGAATGAGCAGTTCTTC. Protein: CASSPSGRGRNEQFF.

The rearrangement joins TRBV7-2 to TRBJ2-1; D may be TRBD1 (5 bases). V lost 4 bases to trimming and J lost 9 bases, with 10 bases between them. Germline V gene data show CDR1 as SGHTA and CDR2 as FQGNSA. There are 12 residues in the CDR3. The CDR3: CASSYRRSEQFF. The CDR3 DNA reads TGTGCCAGCAGCTACAGGAGAAGTGAGCAGTTCTTC.